These 21 T cell receptor beta chains were all obtained from the same sample, sequenced in a study of CD8 T cells in ankylosing spondylitis. MiXCR was run by TCRdb on the 5' RACE reads, yielding one entry per CDR3 protein. The table has under 300,000 distinct CDR3 sequences, approximately 9% seen once; the top ten hold 6.5% to 7%. Sequenced material: blood, either unsorted or a sorted T cell fraction (not recorded which). The receptor set was obtained from a male donor with ankylosing spondylitis or in good health (not recorded which).

Remarks on this clonotype: One end of the junction is discordant with germline, which a read error may explain. This chain connects TRBV20-1 to TRBJ2-2, with D possibly TRBD2 on 5 matching bases. Germline-derived CDR1 and CDR2 are DFQATT and SNEGSKA (reference sequence). CDR3 size: 13 residues. In nucleotides, the CDR3 is TGCAGCGCTAGTGGGTATAACGCCGGGGAGCTGGTTTTT. It yields the protein CSASGYNAGELVF.

This clonotype was detected ten times or more. This sequence joins TRBV6-1 and TRBJ1-3; D is possibly TRBD1 (5 bases). Germline values: CDR1 MNHNS, CDR2 SASEGT. With 4 bases removed from V and 5 bases from J, the gap between germline ends came to 15 bases. There are 15 residues in the CDR3. CDR3 region: CASSAGRSTRNTIYF. The CDR3 DNA follows: TGTGCCAGCAGTGCGGGACGGAGCACTAGAAACACCATATATTTT.

The table lists this clonotype with many counts. The genes are TRBV9 and TRBJ2-1, with 8 bases matching TRBD2. This CDR3 has 15 residues. V lost 4 bases, J lost 4 bases, and 7 bases stayed unmatched. Germline lookup yields CDR1 SGDLS and CDR2 YYNGEE. CDR3 bases: TGTGCCAGCAGCACCCAGACTAGCGTATACAATGAGCAGTTCTTC. Translation gives CASSTQTSVYNEQFF. The full variable domain, with the rest looked up from reference TRBV9 and TRBJ2-1, is DSGVTQTPKHLITATGQRVTLRCSPRSGDLSVYWYQQSLDQGLQFLIQYYNGEERAKGNILERFSAQQFPDLHSELNLSSLELGDSALYFCASSTQTSVYNEQFFGPGTRLTVL.

CDR3 amino acids: CASSPTGLSFPSYNEQFF. The CDR3 nucleotides are TGTGCCAGCAGCCCGACAGGGCTAAGCTTCCCCTCCTACAATGAGCAGTTCTTC. The chain couples TRBV5-6 to TRBJ2-1; 7 bases fit TRBD1. Germline CDR1 and CDR2: SGHDT and YYEEEE. The CDR3 loop spans 18 amino acids. V shed 4 bases and J 0 bases; nucleotides not matched to a gene: 13.

This clonotype has ten or more counts. The chain couples TRBV20-1 to TRBJ2-3; TRBD2 matches at 11 bases. The CDR3 contains 15 residues. Trimming cost V 6 bases and J 1 base; bases outside gene matches: 6. Germline V gives CDR1 DFQATT, CDR2 SNEGSKA (reference sequence). The CDR3 reads CSAAPGLAGTDTQYF. The CDR3 coding sequence is TGCAGTGCGGCACCGGGACTAGCGGGCACAGATACGCAGTATTTT.

Ten or more counts support this clonotype. The chain couples TRBV20-1 to TRBJ1-2; D is ambiguous. CDR1 is DFQATT and CDR2 is SNEGSKA in the germline V gene (reference sequence). V lost 3 bases and J 4 bases, leaving 0 bases between the germline ends. This CDR3 is 9 amino acids long. CDR3 DNA sequence: TGCAGTGCTAGCTATGGCTACACCTTC. Encoded protein: CSASYGYTF.

Many counts were recorded for this clonotype. The V call is TRBV7-9, the J call TRBJ2-1; 7 bases line up with TRBD2. This CDR3 region has 11 residues. CDR1 is SEHNR, CDR2 FQNEAQ, per germline (reference sequence). Trimming took 5 bases from V and 15 from J; bases not matched to a gene: 7. The CDR3 coding sequence is TGTGCCAGCAGCGACGGACTAGGTCTGTTCTTC. Translation: CASSDGLGLFF.

This clonotype was recorded many times. The junction differs from germline at one of its ends, possibly a read error. CDR3 sequence reads: CAWTDRDRFLNAF. CDR3 DNA sequence: TGTGCCTGGACTGACCGGGACAGGTTTTTAAACGCCTTC. The V and J genes are TRBV30 and TRBJ1-2; 8 positions match TRBD1. The CDR3 length is 13 residues. Per germline, CDR1 GTSNPN and CDR2 SVGIG (reference sequence).

In this sample, this clonotype turned up many times. This chain links TRBV12-3 or TRBV12-4 with TRBJ2-2; D call uncertain. V was pared by 10 bases and J by 4 bases, with 19 bases between. This CDR3 spans 15 amino acids. CDR3 amino acids: CANQLPWPPTGELFF. The CDR3 DNA is TGTGCCAACCAGTTACCCTGGCCCCCCACCGGGGAGCTGTTTTTT.

This clonotype showed up many times. The chain employs TRBV12-3 or TRBV12-4 and TRBJ2-5; a weak D match, TRBD1 (6 bases). The CDR3 loop spans 14 amino acids. The V gene lost 3 bases and the J gene lost 6 bases, with 14 bases spanning the gap. The CDR3: CASSFQGQGKTQYF. The CDR3 DNA follows: TGTGCCAGCAGTTTTCAGGGGCAAGGAAAGACCCAGTACTTC.

The V gene is TRBV20-1, the J gene TRBJ2-7; D possibly uses TRBD1 or TRBD2 (5 bases each). The CDR3 is 13 amino acids. Trimming left V 6 bases short and J 4 bases short, with 16 bases between. Germline values: CDR1 DFQATT, CDR2 SNEGSKA (reference sequence). The chain's CDR3 is CSAKPWGNYEQYF. The CDR3 coding sequence is TGCAGTGCCAAGCCCTGGGGGAATTACGAGCAGTACTTC.

This clonotype was observed at least ten times. V is TRBV24-1 and J is TRBJ2-1; D is uncertain. Germline-derived CDR1 and CDR2 are KGHDR and SFDVKD. The germline V and J ends were trimmed by 0 bases and 4 bases, with 9 bases remaining between them. CDR3 length: 15 residues. The CDR3 sequence: CATSDLAAPYNEQFF. Here the CDR3 DNA reads TGTGCCACCAGTGATTTGGCGGCCCCATACAATGAGCAGTTCTTC.

This clonotype was seen ten or more times. The J gene is TRBJ1-1, the V gene TRBV5-1, with D possibly matching TRBD1 (6 bases). Between the trimmed V and J ends, which lost 5 bases and 5 bases, there was a span of 16 bases. Germline V gene sequence: CDR1 SGHRS, CDR2 YFSETQ. The CDR3 contains 14 residues. The CDR3 DNA is TGCGCCAGCAGGTTTGGGGGGCCGGGGACTGAAGCTTTCTTT. This codes for CASRFGGPGTEAFF.

The table lists this clonotype with many counts. This chain's CDR3 is CASSLGVRDFF. CDR3 DNA: TGTGCCAGCAGTCTCGGGGTCCGTGATTTCTTT. The genes are TRBV12-3 or TRBV12-4 and TRBJ1-1; D is ambiguous. The ends were cut back, 5 bases at V and 13 bases at J, with 14 bases in the middle. The CDR3 covers 11 residues.

This clonotype was found many times. This chain joins TRBV7-6 and TRBJ2-1, with D perhaps matching TRBD1 or TRBD2 (5 bases each). The CDR3 loop spans 15 amino acids. V was cut by 1 base and J by 7 bases, with 14 bases left in between. Per germline, CDR1 SGHVS and CDR2 FNYEAQ. The CDR3, as DNA: TGTGCCAGCAGCTTAGAGGGACGGACCCCAAATGAGCAGTTCTTC. Translated: CASSLEGRTPNEQFF.

This clonotype was counted at least ten times. The chain couples TRBV29-1 to TRBJ1-4, with D maybe TRBD1 (6 bases). V was cut by 1 base and J by 8 bases, with 14 bases left in between. CDR1 is SQVTM, CDR2 ANQGSEA, per germline. The CDR3 length is 14 residues. CDR3 sequence: CSVEVQGPGEKLFF. Written as DNA, the CDR3 is TGCAGCGTTGAAGTACAGGGACCCGGAGAAAAACTGTTTTTT.

This clonotype was seen ten or more times. J is TRBJ1-1 and V is TRBV5-1; 8 bases fit TRBD1. CDR1 is SGHRS and CDR2 is YFSETQ in the germline V gene. The V gene end was trimmed by 3 bases and the J gene end by 4 bases; junction bases not matched to a gene: 11. This CDR3 region has 16 residues. The CDR3 region has the DNA TGCGCCAGCAGCTCCGGACAGGGTTTTCGGAGCACTGAAGCTTTCTTT. Encoded protein: CASSSGQGFRSTEAFF.

This clonotype was found many times. The chain links TRBV7-9 to TRBJ1-3, with 7 bases identical to TRBD1. The CDR3 extends over 17 amino acids. J gave up 8 bases and V 2 bases, and 15 bases lay outside the gene matches. The germline gives CDR1 SEHNR, CDR2 FQNEAQ (reference sequence). This CDR3 is CASSLTRDSILPDTIYF. The CDR3 nucleotides read TGTGCCAGCAGCTTAACCCGGGACAGCATCCTCCCGGACACCATATATTTT.

This clonotype has at least ten counts. This sequence joins TRBV20-1 and TRBJ1-6, with D maybe TRBD1 (5 bases). Germline V gives CDR1 DFQATT, CDR2 SNEGSKA (reference sequence). The CDR3 totals 14 residues. Trimming removed 3 bases at V and 8 bases at J, with 14 bases between. CDR3 nucleotides: TGCAGTGCTAGGGGACCAAACTGGGATTCACCCCTCCACTTT. It translates to CSARGPNWDSPLHF.

This clonotype was counted ten times or more. The V call is TRBV4-3, the J call TRBJ2-1; 9 bases fit TRBD2. V lost 4 bases, J lost 2 bases, and 3 bases stayed unmatched. The CDR3 covers 15 residues. Germline loops: CDR1 LGHNA, CDR2 YSLEER. CDR3 in amino acids: CASSLGLAPYNEQFF. CDR3 DNA sequence: TGCGCCAGCAGCCTCGGACTAGCGCCCTACAATGAGCAGTTCTTC.

This clonotype appeared many times. The chain combines TRBV20-1 with TRBJ1-2; weak D call: TRBD1 (5 bases). The V gene's germline CDR1 is DFQATT and CDR2 SNEGSKA (reference sequence). The CDR3 is made up of 14 amino acids. V was trimmed by 1 base and J by 2 bases, leaving 11 bases between them. CDR3 region: CSARGQMINYGYTF. Written as DNA, the CDR3 is TGCAGTGCTAGAGGACAGATGATAAACTATGGCTACACCTTC.